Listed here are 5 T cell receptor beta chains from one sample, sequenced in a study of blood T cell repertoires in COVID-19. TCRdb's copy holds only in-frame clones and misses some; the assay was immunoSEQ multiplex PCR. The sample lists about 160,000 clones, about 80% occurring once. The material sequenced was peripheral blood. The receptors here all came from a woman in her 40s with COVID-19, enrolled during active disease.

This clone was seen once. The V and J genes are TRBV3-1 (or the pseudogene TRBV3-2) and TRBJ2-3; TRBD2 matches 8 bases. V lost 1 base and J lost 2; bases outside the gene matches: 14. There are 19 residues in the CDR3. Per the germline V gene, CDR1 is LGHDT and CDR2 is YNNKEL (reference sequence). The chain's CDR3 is CASSQGARGVNTLTDTQYF. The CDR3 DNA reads TGTGCCAGCAGCCAAGGGGCGCGGGGGGTGAACACCCTCACAGATACGCAGTATTTT.

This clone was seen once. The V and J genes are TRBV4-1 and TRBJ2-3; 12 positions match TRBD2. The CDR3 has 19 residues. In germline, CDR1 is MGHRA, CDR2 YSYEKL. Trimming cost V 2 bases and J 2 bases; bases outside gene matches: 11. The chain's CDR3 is CASSQPSGRARGTTDTQYF. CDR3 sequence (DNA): TGCGCCAGCAGCCAACCTAGCGGGAGGGCCAGGGGAACCACAGATACGCAGTATTTT.

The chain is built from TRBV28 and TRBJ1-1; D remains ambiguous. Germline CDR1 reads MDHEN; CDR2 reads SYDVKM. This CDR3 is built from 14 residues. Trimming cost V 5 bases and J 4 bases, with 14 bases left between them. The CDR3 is CASSPAALGTEAFF. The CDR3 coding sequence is TGTGCCAGCAGTCCCGCGGCTTTGGGCACTGAAGCTTTCTTT.

CDR3: CSGGVTHGYTF. The CDR3 DNA reads TGCAGTGGGGGAGTTACCCATGGCTACACCTTC. The genes are TRBV20-1 and TRBJ1-2; D unresolved. CDR3 length: 11 amino acids. Per the germline V gene, CDR1 is DFQATT and CDR2 is SNEGSKA (reference sequence). V lost 7 bases to trimming and J lost 6 bases, with 12 bases between them.

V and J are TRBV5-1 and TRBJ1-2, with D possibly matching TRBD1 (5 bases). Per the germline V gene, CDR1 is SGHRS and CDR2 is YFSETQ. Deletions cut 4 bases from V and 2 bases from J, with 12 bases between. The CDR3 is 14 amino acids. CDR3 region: CASSAGQKNYGYTF. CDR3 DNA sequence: TGCGCCAGCAGCGCCGGACAAAAAAACTATGGCTACACCTTC.